A single sample is the source of the 20 T cell receptor beta chains below, sequenced in a study of cytomegalovirus exposure and HLA in healthy donors. The PCR made use of 60 Vbeta and 13 Jbeta primers. Generated by immunoSEQ multiplex PCR, the TCRdb table keeps only in-frame clones and is missing some. The sample shows 60,000 to 70,000 clones, around 77% of them seen only once. Sequenced sample: PBMCs. The receptors stem from a man aged 50-59 years in good health and CMV-seronegative.

This chain uses TRBV5-4 with TRBJ2-7, with TRBD1 as a possible D gene (6 bases). V shed 4 bases and J shed 4 bases, with 15 bases lying between them. Germline V gives CDR1 SGHNT, CDR2 YYREEE (reference sequence). The CDR3 has 14 residues. This CDR3 reads CASSPTGDTYEQYF. CDR3 bases: TGTGCCAGCAGCCCGACAGGTGACACTTACGAGCAGTACTTC.

The chain is built from TRBV6-5 and TRBJ1-1; maybe TRBD1 (5 bases). This CDR3 is 13 amino acids long. V was pared by 4 bases and J by 1 base, with 7 bases between. Per germline, CDR1 MNHEY and CDR2 SVGAGI. The CDR3 region has the DNA TGTGCCAGCAGTTCGACAGAGAACACTGAAGCTTTCTTT. Translation: CASSSTENTEAFF.

For this clone: Mismatch with germline at one junction end may stem from a read error. CDR3 coding DNA: TGTGCCATCAGCTTGGAGCCCACCCTGAACACTGAAGCTTTCTTT. It specifies CAISLEPTLNTEAFF. V usage is TRBV5-6 and J usage is TRBJ1-1; D gene uncertain. Germline V gene sequence: CDR1 SGHDT, CDR2 YYEEEE. The CDR3 extends over 15 amino acids.

The CDR3 sequence: CAWSDGGMSATNEKLFF. The CDR3 bases are TGTGCCTGGAGTGATGGGGGGATGAGTGCAACTAATGAAAAACTGTTTTTT. V is TRBV30 and J is TRBJ1-4; D possibly corresponds to TRBD1 (5 bases). CDR1 is GTSNPN, CDR2 SVGIG, per germline (reference sequence). The CDR3 is made up of 17 amino acids. The V and J ends lost 1 base and 0 bases respectively, with 15 bases between them.

V usage is TRBV5-4 and J usage is TRBJ2-3; D is perhaps TRBD1 (6 bases). CDR1 is SGHNT, CDR2 YYREEE, per germline (reference sequence). This CDR3 spans 13 amino acids. Trimming left V 4 bases short and J 6 bases short, with 12 bases between. The CDR3 nucleotides read TGTGCCAGCAGCCAGGGGCGGGCGGATACGCAGTATTTT. Its protein is CASSQGRADTQYF.

The chain joins TRBV13 to TRBJ2-1; possible D gene TRBD2, 6 bases. Trimming stripped 6 bases from V and 6 bases from J, with 15 bases between. Germline lookup yields CDR1 PRHDT and CDR2 FYEKMQ (reference sequence). The CDR3 sequence is 14 residues long. CDR3 loop: CASSLTSTVNEQFF. The CDR3 DNA is TGTGCCAGCAGTCTTACTAGCACAGTCAATGAGCAGTTCTTC.

The rearrangement joins TRBV11-2 to TRBJ2-1, with 9 bases identical to TRBD2. From germline, CDR1 is SGHAT and CDR2 FQNNGV. The CDR3 is 16 residues long. V gave up 1 base and J gave up 4 bases; unmatched junction bases: 5. CDR3 in DNA: TGTGCCAGCAGCTTAGTAGGTGCGGGAGGGTACAATGAGCAGTTCTTC. It is translated as CASSLVGAGGYNEQFF.

This clone was counted once. The J gene is TRBJ2-1, the V gene TRBV5-4; 8 bases agree with TRBD1. The germline V gene has CDR1 SGHNT and CDR2 YYREEE (reference sequence). The CDR3 spans 17 residues. V shed 5 bases, J shed 0 bases, and the junction held 10 bases outside the gene matches. The CDR3 DNA is TGTGCCAGCAGGGCTAACCCAGGGGGCAGCTCCTACAATGAGCAGTTCTTC. Translating gives CASRANPGGSSYNEQFF.

The chain carries TRBV14 and TRBJ1-1; 8 bases are shared with TRBD1. Germline V gives CDR1 SGHDN, CDR2 FVKESK. The CDR3 is 16 amino acids. V lost 0 bases and J lost 9; bases outside the gene matches: 12. This CDR3 is CASSQESRDRHAQAFF. CDR3 bases: TGTGCCAGCAGCCAAGAAAGCCGGGACAGGCATGCGCAAGCTTTCTTT. Together with reference TRBV14 and TRBJ1-1, the CDR3 gives the full variable domain: EAGVTQFPSHSVIEKGQTVTLRCDPISGHDNLYWYRRVMGKEIKFLLHFVKESKQDESGMPNNRFLAERTGGTYSTLKVQPAELEDSGVYFCASSQESRDRHAQAFFGQGTRLTVV.

This clone appeared a few times. The V gene is TRBV6-5, the J gene TRBJ2-1; 7 bases map to TRBD1. V was pared by 0 bases and J by 3 bases, with 5 bases of the junction left unmatched. The CDR3 has 16 residues. The V gene's germline CDR1 is MNHEY and CDR2 SVGAGI. CDR3 DNA sequence: TGTGCCAGCAGTTACTCCGGCAGGGGGATCTACAATGAGCAGTTCTTC. It yields the protein CASSYSGRGIYNEQFF.

The V call is TRBV23-1, the J call TRBJ1-1; D gene unclear. TRBV23-1 is annotated as an ORF whose role is uncertain. With 0 bases removed from V and 11 bases from J, the gap between germline ends came to 10 bases. CDR3 size: 12 residues. The CDR3 bases are TGCGCCAGCAGTCAATCGATGGTACGGGCTTTCTTT. Residues: CASSQSMVRAFF.

V is TRBV28 and J is TRBJ1-1, with D hard to call. This CDR3 has 12 residues. Germline V gives CDR1 MDHEN, CDR2 SYDVKM. The germline V and J ends were trimmed by 4 bases and 12 bases, with 15 bases remaining between them. The CDR3 nucleotides are TGTGCCAGCAGTTCTCCCCCCTTTGAGACTTTCTTT. As protein: CASSSPPFETFF.

This rearrangement joins TRBV30 to TRBJ2-2; no clear D gene. Germline CDR1 GTSNPN, CDR2 SVGIG (reference sequence). V lost 0 bases to trimming and J lost 11 bases, with 10 bases between them. This CDR3 comprises 12 residues. CDR3 residues: CAWSVPGGELFF. The DNA of the CDR3 is TGTGCCTGGAGTGTACCTGGCGGAGAGCTGTTTTTT.

The chain joins TRBV7-2 to TRBJ2-2, with 9 nucleotides matching TRBD1. The length of the CDR3 is 15 residues. J lost 7 bases, V lost 5 bases, and 8 bases had no gene match. The V gene's germline CDR1 is SGHTA and CDR2 FQGNSA. CDR3 nucleotide sequence: TGTGCCAGCAGCACAGGGGGCGCTAGGTTCGGGGAGCTGTTTTTT. Protein sequence: CASSTGGARFGELFF.

This chain joins TRBV30 and TRBJ1-1, with 8 bases matching TRBD1. This CDR3 is 13 amino acids long. V trimming: 3 bases; J trimming: 5 bases; junction bases outside the gene matches: 5. The germline V gene encodes CDR1 GTSNPN and CDR2 SVGIG (reference sequence). CDR3 region: CAWSQGARTEAFF. CDR3 bases: TGTGCCTGGAGCCAGGGGGCGAGGACTGAAGCTTTCTTT.

The chain carries TRBV4-1 and TRBJ2-3; 7 bases fit TRBD2. The CDR3 length is 20 residues. Germline-derived CDR1 and CDR2 are MGHRA and YSYEKL. V lost 4 bases to trimming and J lost 2 bases; unmatched junction nucleotides: 21. The CDR3 region has the DNA TGCGCCAGCAGCCCCCTTGGGCTATTACCGGGGGGAGGCAACACAGATACGCAGTATTTT. Translating it yields CASSPLGLLPGGGNTDTQYF.

A single count supports this clone. V is TRBV6-5 and J is TRBJ1-1; perhaps TRBD1 as D (5 bases). Trimming shortened V by 6 bases and J by 0 bases, and 11 bases separated the two germline ends. The CDR3 runs 14 residues. CDR1 is MNHEY and CDR2 is SVGAGI in the germline V gene. This CDR3 reads CASRATVLNTEAFF. CDR3 nucleotides: TGTGCCAGCAGAGCGACAGTCCTGAACACTGAAGCTTTCTTT.

The CDR3, as DNA: TGCGCCAGCAGCCACCATCGGGGGGTCACGAACACTGAAGCTTTCTTT. It specifies CASSHHRGVTNTEAFF. The chain couples TRBV4-1 to TRBJ1-1, with D perhaps matching TRBD1 (5 bases). Germline CDR1 MGHRA, CDR2 YSYEKL. The CDR3 is made up of 16 amino acids. With 3 bases removed from V and 1 base from J, the gap between germline ends came to 15 bases.

The V and J genes are TRBV29-1 and TRBJ1-2; TRBD1 matches 7 bases. With 7 bases clipped from V and 4 bases from J, the junction kept 6 bases outside the gene matches. Germline values: CDR1 SQVTM, CDR2 ANQGSEA. This CDR3 spans 12 amino acids. The CDR3 loop reads CSARQGSYGYTF. The DNA of the CDR3 is TGCAGCGCCCGACAGGGTAGCTATGGCTACACCTTC.

The chain employs TRBV7-9 and TRBJ2-5; 9 nucleotides line up with TRBD2. The germline gives CDR1 SEHNR, CDR2 FQNEAQ (reference sequence). The J segment lost 9 bases and the V segment lost 5 bases, leaving 16 bases of the junction unmatched. This CDR3 is 16 amino acids long. In nucleotides, the CDR3 is TGTGCCAGCAGCCCCTATGCTAGCGGGGCCCTACTGGCCCAGTACTTC. Protein: CASSPYASGALLAQYF.